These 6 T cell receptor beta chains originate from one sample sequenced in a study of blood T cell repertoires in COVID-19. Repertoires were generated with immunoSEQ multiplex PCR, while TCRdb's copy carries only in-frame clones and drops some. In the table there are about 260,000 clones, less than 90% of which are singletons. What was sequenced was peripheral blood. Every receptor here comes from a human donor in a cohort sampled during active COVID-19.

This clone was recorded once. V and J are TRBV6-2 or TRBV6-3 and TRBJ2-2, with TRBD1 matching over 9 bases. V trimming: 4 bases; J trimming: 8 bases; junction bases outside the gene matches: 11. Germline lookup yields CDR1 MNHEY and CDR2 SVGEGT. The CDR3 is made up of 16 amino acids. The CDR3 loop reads CASSSHGTGLSGELFF. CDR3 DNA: TGTGCCAGCAGTTCCCACGGGACAGGGTTGTCAGGGGAGCTGTTTTTT.

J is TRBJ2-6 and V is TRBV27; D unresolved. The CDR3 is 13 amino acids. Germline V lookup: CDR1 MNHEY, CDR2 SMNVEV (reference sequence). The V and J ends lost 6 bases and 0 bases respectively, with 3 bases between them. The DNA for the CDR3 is TGTGCCAGCAGCCGCTCTGGGGCCAACGTCCTGACTTTC. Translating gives CASSRSGANVLTF.

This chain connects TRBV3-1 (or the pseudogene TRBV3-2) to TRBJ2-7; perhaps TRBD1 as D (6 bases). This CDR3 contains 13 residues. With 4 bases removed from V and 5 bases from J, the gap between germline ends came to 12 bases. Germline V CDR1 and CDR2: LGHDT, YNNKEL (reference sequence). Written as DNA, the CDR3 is TGTGCCAGCAGCCGCACCTCAGGGGACGAGCAGTACTTC. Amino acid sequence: CASSRTSGDEQYF.

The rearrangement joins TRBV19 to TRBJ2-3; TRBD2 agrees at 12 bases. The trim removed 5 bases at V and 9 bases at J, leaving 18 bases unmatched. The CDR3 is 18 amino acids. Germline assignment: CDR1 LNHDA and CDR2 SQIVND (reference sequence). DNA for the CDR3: TGTGCCAGTAGTGATTTTGGGACGACTAGCGGGAGTTTGGGGACGCAGTATTTT. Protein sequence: CASSDFGTTSGSLGTQYF.

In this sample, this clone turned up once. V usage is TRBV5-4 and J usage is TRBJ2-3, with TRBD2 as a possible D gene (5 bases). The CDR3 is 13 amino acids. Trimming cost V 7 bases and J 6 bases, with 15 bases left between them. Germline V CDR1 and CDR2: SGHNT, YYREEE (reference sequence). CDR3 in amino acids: CASRGSVSDTQYF. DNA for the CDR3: TGTGCCAGCCGGGGTAGTGTATCTGATACGCAGTATTTT.

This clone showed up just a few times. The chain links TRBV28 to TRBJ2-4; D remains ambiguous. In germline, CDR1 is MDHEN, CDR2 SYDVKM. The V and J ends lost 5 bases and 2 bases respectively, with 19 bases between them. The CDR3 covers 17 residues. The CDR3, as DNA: TGTGCCAGCAGTCCGTCCCCAGGAAGTGGAACCAAAAACATTCAGTACTTC. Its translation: CASSPSPGSGTKNIQYF. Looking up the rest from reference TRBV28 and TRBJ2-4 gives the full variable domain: DVKVTQSSRYLVKRTGEKVFLECVQDMDHENMFWYRQDPGLGLRLIYFSYDVKMKEKGDIPEGYSVSREKKERFSLILESASTNQTSMYLCASSPSPGSGTKNIQYFGAGTRLSVL.